The clone carrying this T cell receptor beta chain was observed at least ten times. Its antigen is not known. Under 3 months was the duration of disease in ophthalmopathy patients, who also had a Clinical Activity Score of at least 3 and a NOSPECS grade of at least 4. CDR3 length: 15 amino acids. Trimming removed 4 bases from V and 4 bases from J, with 14 bases in between. The germline CDR1 and CDR2 sequences are SGHNT and YENEEA. The CDR3 regions of TCR beta were amplified from RNA transcripts. A first-round RT-PCR of the TCR CDR3 used the HTBI primer set. TCRdb passed the multiplex PCR reads through MiXCR, listing each CDR3 protein once. The sample shows approximately 600,000 distinct CDR3 sequences, more than 13% of them seen only once. This sample was taken from a study of T cells in Graves' hyperthyroidism and ophthalmopathy. Study findings and constraints: The model identified upcoming ophthalmopathy a median approximately 6.5 months ahead of onset.

The TCR originated in a woman aged 18-29 years with Graves' ophthalmopathy. The V call is TRBV11-3, the J call TRBJ2-1; D remains ambiguous. Sequencing used blood. The CDR3 region has the DNA TGTGCCAGCAGCTCCACCGCTCTTCGGTACAATGAGCAGTTCTTC. Translation: CASSSTALRYNEQFF.